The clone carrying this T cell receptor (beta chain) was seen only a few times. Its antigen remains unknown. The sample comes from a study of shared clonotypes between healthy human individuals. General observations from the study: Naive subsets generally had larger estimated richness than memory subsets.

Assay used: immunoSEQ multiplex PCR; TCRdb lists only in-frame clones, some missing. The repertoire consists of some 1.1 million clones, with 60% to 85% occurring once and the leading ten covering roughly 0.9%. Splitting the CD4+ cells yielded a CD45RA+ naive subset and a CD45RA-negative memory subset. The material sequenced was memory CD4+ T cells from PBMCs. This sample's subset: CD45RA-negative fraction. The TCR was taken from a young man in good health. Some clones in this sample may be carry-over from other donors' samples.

DNA of the CDR3: TGTGCCAGCAGCTCCCTCCCCCCCGACCGAGGGGCCCAGTACTTC. Residues: CASSSLPPDRGAQYF. This sequence joins TRBV5-6 and TRBJ2-5; D is possibly TRBD1 or TRBD2 (5 bases each). V lost 3 bases and J lost 9, with 21 bases in between. The CDR3 totals 15 residues. From germline, CDR1 is SGHDT and CDR2 YYEEEE.